The 8 T cell receptor beta chains below all came from one sample that was sequenced in a study of blood T cell repertoires in COVID-19. Sequencing was performed with immunoSEQ multiplex PCR; in TCRdb, only in-frame clones are kept and a portion is missing. Of fewer than 70,000 clones listed, roughly 85% are singletons. Specimen: peripheral blood. All receptors come from a man between 50 and 59 years old with acute or convalescent COVID-19.

The chain joins TRBV19 to TRBJ1-1; possible D gene TRBD1, 6 bases. Germline V gene sequence: CDR1 LNHDA, CDR2 SQIVND (reference sequence). V gave up 1 base and J gave up 7 bases, with 10 bases separating them. The CDR3 spans 13 residues. The CDR3 sequence: CASSIVQGIEAFF. CDR3 in DNA: TGTGCCAGTAGTATAGTTCAGGGGATTGAAGCTTTCTTT.

This clone was detected once. The chain joins TRBV11-3 to TRBJ2-2, with D tentatively TRBD1 (6 bases). This CDR3 is built from 14 residues. Between the trimmed V and J ends, which lost 5 bases and 2 bases, there was a span of 9 bases. Germline assignment: CDR1 SGHNT and CDR2 YENEEA. CDR3 in DNA: TGTGCCAGCAGCCGGACAGCCAACACCGGGGAGCTGTTTTTT. Encoded protein: CASSRTANTGELFF. Using reference TRBV11-3 and TRBJ2-2 for the parts outside the CDR3, the full variable domain is EAGVVQSPRYKIIEKKQPVAFWCNPISGHNTLYWYLQNLGQGPELLIRYENEEAVDDSQLPKDRFSAERLKGVDSTLKIQPAELGDSAVYLCASSRTANTGELFFGEGSRLTVL.

This clone was recorded a few times. This chain connects TRBV2 to TRBJ1-1; no firm D call. V was shortened by 10 bases and J by 0 bases, with 9 bases between the two germline ends. Per the germline V gene, CDR1 is SNHLY and CDR2 is FYNNEI. The CDR3 totals 12 residues. The CDR3 region is CATRELNTEAFF. The CDR3 nucleotides are TGTGCCACCCGGGAGTTGAACACTGAAGCTTTCTTT.

The chain carries TRBV27 and TRBJ1-1; D is unclear. Germline V gene lookup returns CDR1 MNHEY and CDR2 SMNVEV (reference sequence). V shed 0 bases and J shed 5 bases, with 13 bases lying between them. This CDR3 spans 15 amino acids. CDR3 sequence reads: CASSLSGTLRTEAFF. CDR3 nucleotide sequence: TGTGCCAGCAGTTTATCAGGAACTCTGAGGACTGAAGCTTTCTTT.

This clone appeared once. This sequence joins TRBV27 and TRBJ2-7, with 7 bases fitting TRBD2. The CDR3 contains 15 residues. Losses at the gene ends were 2 bases for V and 5 bases for J; bases not matched to a gene: 9. Per germline, CDR1 MNHEY and CDR2 SMNVEV (reference sequence). DNA for the CDR3: TGTGCCAGCAGTTTAGGTTCGGCAGGGACTAACGAGCAGTACGTC. Amino acid sequence: CASSLGSAGTNEQYV.

About this clone itself: Other DNA sequences in the same sample also yield this CDR3. The gene calls are TRBV11-2 and TRBJ1-1; no clear D gene. V was cut by 2 bases and J by 1 base, with 8 bases left in between. Germline V lookup: CDR1 SGHAT, CDR2 FQNNGV. The CDR3 sequence is 14 residues long. The CDR3 reads CASSLIGGNTEAFF. The DNA of the CDR3 is TGTGCCAGCAGCTTAATTGGAGGGAACACTGAAGCTTTCTTT. The full variable domain, with the rest looked up from reference TRBV11-2 and TRBJ1-1, is EAGVAQSPRYKIIEKRQSVAFWCNPISGHATLYWYQQILGQGPKLLIQFQNNGVVDDSQLPKDRFSAERLKGVDSTLKIQPAKLEDSAVYLCASSLIGGNTEAFFGQGTRLTVV.

The rearrangement links TRBV9 to TRBJ1-1; TRBD1 matches 9 bases. This CDR3 contains 15 residues. Per the germline V gene, CDR1 is SGDLS and CDR2 is YYNGEE. The J segment lost 6 bases and the V segment lost 4 bases, leaving 10 bases of the junction unmatched. The CDR3 bases are TGTGCCAGCAGCCAACCGGGACAGGGAAAGGCTGAAGCTTTCTTT. It specifies CASSQPGQGKAEAFF.

There are a few counts of this clone. V gene TRBV2 combines with J gene TRBJ1-3, with a weak D call TRBD1 (6 bases). The V gene's germline CDR1 is SNHLY and CDR2 FYNNEI. This CDR3 contains 14 residues. V gave up 7 bases and J gave up 0 bases, with 10 bases separating them. CDR3 bases: TGTGCCAGCACCCGGACAGCCTCTGGAAACACCATATATTTT. Residues: CASTRTASGNTIYF.